This T cell receptor (beta chain) originates from a study of T cell changes during pregnancy in multiple sclerosis. Clones were sequenced by immunoSEQ multiplex PCR, and TCRdb holds only the in-frame ones, with some missing. The table includes 45,000 to 55,000 clones, approximately 88% detected once. The CDR3 consists of 17 residues. Germline V CDR1 and CDR2: MNHNS, SASEGT. V shed 4 bases and J 0 bases; nucleotides not matched to a gene: 8. The sequence was obtained from a female donor with multiple sclerosis, enrolled in a pregnancy study. This chain joins TRBV6-1 and TRBJ2-1; the match to TRBD2 covers 8 bases. Sequenced material: CD4+ T cells from peripheral blood mononuclear cells, taken in the second trimester of pregnancy. The DNA for the CDR3 is TGTGCCAGCAGTGCGGGGGGGGCGGCCTCCTCCTACAATGAGCAGTTCTTC. Translated: CASSAGGAASSYNEQFF.